The next 14 T cell receptor beta chains were all read from a single sample in a study of shared clonotypes between healthy human individuals (TCRdb year 2020). Library preparation used the immunoSEQ multiplex PCR assay. TCRdb provides this immuneACCESS table in a form limited to in-frame rearrangements. Some clones are lacking; in checked studies, under half of them reflect an unresolved V gene, and why the rest are absent is not known. This sample lists 400,000 to 600,000 clones; 95% to 97% were detected once. The ten largest make up about 0.059% of the sample. Sequenced material: naive CD4+ T cells sorted from blood. The cell subset or site label on this specimen signifies: CD45RA+ positively selected. The receptor source for this set is a woman aged 25 to 39 in good health.

This clone appeared once. V is TRBV28 and J is TRBJ2-7; D is undetermined. This CDR3 comprises 13 residues. CDR1 and CDR2 (germline): MDHEN, SYDVKM. Trimming shortened V by 2 bases and J by 2 bases, and 7 bases separated the two germline ends. The CDR3 protein is CASSLIVTYEQYF. CDR3 nucleotide sequence: TGTGCCAGCAGTTTAATTGTAACCTACGAGCAGTACTTC.

The chain links TRBV6-1 to TRBJ2-2; D is ambiguous. The germline CDR1 and CDR2 sequences are MNHNS and SASEGT. V was pared by 0 bases and J by 1 base, with 15 bases between. This CDR3 contains 18 residues. The CDR3 sequence: CASSEARIGLKNTGELFF. In nucleotides, the CDR3 is TGTGCCAGCAGTGAAGCGCGAATAGGCCTCAAGAACACCGGGGAGCTGTTTTTT.

The rearrangement links TRBV6-1 to TRBJ2-3, with D perhaps TRBD1 or TRBD2 (5 bases each). The germline CDR1 and CDR2 sequences are MNHNS and SASEGT. V was shortened by 6 bases and J by 0 bases, with 7 bases between the two germline ends. The CDR3 is 13 amino acids. CDR3 sequence (DNA): TGTGCCAGCAGCCGGGACAGCACAGATACGCAGTATTTT. Translating gives CASSRDSTDTQYF.

The V and J genes are TRBV28 and TRBJ1-4; 7 nucleotides line up with TRBD1. V was pared by 3 bases and J by 10 bases, with 17 bases of the junction left unmatched. CDR1 is MDHEN, CDR2 SYDVKM, per germline. The CDR3 consists of 17 residues. The CDR3 protein is CASSLTRQGRTVAKLFF. CDR3 bases: TGTGCCAGCAGTTTGACCCGACAGGGAAGAACGGTGGCAAAACTGTTTTTT.

The rearrangement joins TRBV27 to TRBJ2-7; 10 nucleotides align to TRBD1. CDR1 is MNHEY, CDR2 SMNVEV, per germline (reference sequence). This CDR3 comprises 15 residues. The V and J ends lost 2 bases and 2 bases, in that order; junction bases with no gene match: 3. In DNA form, the CDR3 reads TGTGCCAGCAGTTTAGGACAGGGGGTCACCTACGAGCAGTACTTC. Its protein product is CASSLGQGVTYEQYF.

This chain connects TRBV15 to TRBJ1-1, with D possibly TRBD1 on 5 matching bases. V was trimmed by 5 bases and J by 4 bases, leaving 11 bases between them. This CDR3 spans 13 amino acids. The germline V gene has CDR1 LNHNV and CDR2 YYDKDF (reference sequence). The CDR3 DNA reads TGTGCCACCAGCGCCAGGGTTAGCACTGAAGCTTTCTTT. This translates into CATSARVSTEAFF.

This chain joins TRBV25-1 and TRBJ1-2; the D gene is possibly TRBD1 (5 bases). The CDR3 has 12 amino acids. Trimming cost V 2 bases and J 8 bases, with 9 bases left between them. CDR1 is MGHDK, CDR2 SYGVNS, per germline. The CDR3 coding sequence is TGTGCCAGCAGTGAACAGGGCGAAGGCTACACCTTC. This codes for CASSEQGEGYTF.

This chain joins TRBV27 and TRBJ1-2; D may be TRBD1 (5 bases). V lost 10 bases to trimming and J lost 8 bases, with 29 bases between them. The germline CDR1 and CDR2 sequences are MNHEY and SMNVEV (reference sequence). The CDR3 sequence is 16 residues long. CDR3 sequence (DNA): TGTGCCACTAAGGGGAACTGGGGGATTTCTGCTGGAGGCTACACCTTC. This gives the protein CATKGNWGISAGGYTF.

This clone has a single count. The V call is TRBV7-2, the J call TRBJ1-4; 7 bases align to TRBD1. Germline CDR1 SGHTA, CDR2 FQGNSA. The V and J ends lost 5 bases and 0 bases, in that order; junction bases with no gene match: 6. The CDR3 extends over 16 amino acids. The CDR3 DNA sequence: TGTGCCAGCAGCAGGGCCACAGGGGCAACTAATGAAAAACTGTTTTTT. It encodes CASSRATGATNEKLFF.

The table lists this clone with a few counts. The rearrangement joins TRBV4-2 to TRBJ1-2, with a weak D call TRBD1 (6 bases). Germline values: CDR1 LGHNA, CDR2 YNFKEQ. V dropped 8 bases and J dropped 4 bases, with 8 bases sitting between them. The CDR3 sequence is 11 residues long. The CDR3 here is CASEGVYGYTF. Here the CDR3 DNA reads TGTGCCAGCGAGGGGGTCTATGGCTACACCTTC.

CDR3: CASSSDRESNQPQHF. For the CDR3, the DNA is TGTGCCAGCAGTTCCGACAGGGAAAGCAATCAGCCCCAGCATTTT. This chain links TRBV2 with TRBJ1-5; TRBD1 aligns across 7 bases. CDR3 length: 15 residues. CDR1 is SNHLY and CDR2 is FYNNEI in the germline V gene. Unmatched junction bases numbered 5, after V lost 5 bases and J lost 1 base. The full variable domain, with the rest looked up from reference TRBV2 and TRBJ1-5, is EPEVTQTPSHQVTQMGQEVILRCVPISNHLYFYWYRQILGQKVEFLVSFYNNEISEKSEIFDDQFSVERPDGSNFTLKIRSTKLEDSAMYFCASSSDRESNQPQHFGDGTRLSIL.

V is TRBV11-1 and J is TRBJ2-1; D is uncertain. The CDR3 has 14 residues. The germline CDR1 and CDR2 sequences are SGHAT and FQDESV (reference sequence). V dropped 2 bases and J dropped 7 bases, with 12 bases sitting between them. CDR3 sequence: CASSLMGTLNEQFF. As DNA, the CDR3 is TGTGCCAGCAGCTTAATGGGCACTTTGAATGAGCAGTTCTTC.

A note on this clone: A read error may produce the germline difference seen at one junction end. The V and J genes are TRBV18 and TRBJ2-5, with a possible D match to TRBD1 (6 bases). The CDR3 totals 15 residues. Germline CDR1 is KGHSH and CDR2 is LQKENI. For the CDR3, the DNA is TGTGCCAGCTCACCACCAGGGGACAACCAGGAGACCCAGTACTTC. It encodes CASSPPGDNQETQYF.

The chain is built from TRBV6-1 and TRBJ2-2, with 12 bases lining up with TRBD1. The CDR3 totals 14 residues. V was pared by 10 bases and J by 3 bases, with 3 bases of the junction left unmatched. CDR1 is MNHNS, CDR2 SASEGT, per germline. The CDR3 coding sequence is TGTGCCACGGGGACAGGGGGCGACACCGGGGAGCTGTTTTTT. As protein: CATGTGGDTGELFF.